This T cell receptor (beta chain) appears in the sequencing data of a study of beta chain features in type 1 diabetes. The V gene lost 1 base and the J gene lost 3 bases, with 9 bases spanning the gap. The CDR3 has 14 residues. Germline V gene data show CDR1 as SGHTA and CDR2 as FQGNSA. Study-wide results and caveats: In all four CD4+ subsets, TCRB CDR3 length was significantly, moderately reduced in type 1 diabetes.

TCRB transcripts that were expressed got sequenced, as all of the isolated RNA had been reverse transcribed. Clones were sequenced by immunoSEQ multiplex PCR, and TCRdb holds only the in-frame ones, with some missing. The sample holds 250,000 to 300,000 clones, roughly an eighth seen once. Comment on this clone: The target antigen is unknown.

This TCR came from a man aged 25 to 40 with type 1 diabetes. The rearrangement uses TRBV7-2 and TRBJ1-1; possibly TRBD1 for D (5 bases). The sequenced sample consisted of naive CD4+ T cells from blood. Written as DNA, the CDR3 is TGTGCCAGCAGCTTAGAGGGGAGGTACACTGAAGCTTTCTTT. Encoded protein: CASSLEGRYTEAFF. Looking up the rest from reference TRBV7-2 and TRBJ1-1 gives the full variable domain: GAGVSQSPSNKVTEKGKDVELRCDPISGHTALYWYRQSLGQGLEFLIYFQGNSAPDKSGLPSDRFSAERTGGSVSTLTIQRTQQEDSAVYLCASSLEGRYTEAFFGQGTRLTVV.